Below, 5 T cell receptor beta chains from the same sample are listed, as sequenced in a study of blood T cell repertoires in COVID-19. The protocol was immunoSEQ multiplex PCR, while the TCRdb copy is restricted to in-frame clones and leaves out a portion. Among roughly 180,000 clones listed, about 88% were seen once. What was sequenced was peripheral blood. Receptors were obtained from a man aged 18 to 35 with acute or convalescent COVID-19.

The genes are TRBV12-5 and TRBJ2-1; D possibly corresponds to TRBD1 (6 bases). CDR3 length equals 14 residues. Trimming pared 3 bases from V and 5 bases from J, leaving 11 bases between. Looked up from germline, CDR1 is LGHNT and CDR2 is FRNRAP. The CDR3 region is CASGLQGIHNEQFF. The CDR3, as DNA: TGTGCTAGTGGTTTACAGGGTATCCACAATGAGCAGTTCTTC.

The gene calls are TRBV24-1 and TRBJ1-5, with a weak D call TRBD1 (5 bases). Germline V gives CDR1 KGHDR, CDR2 SFDVKD. CDR3 size: 13 residues. V dropped 7 bases and J dropped 2 bases, with 8 bases sitting between them. In DNA form, the CDR3 reads TGTGCCACCAGAGGGGAAGGCAATCAGCCCCAGCATTTT. Protein product: CATRGEGNQPQHF.

The rearrangement joins TRBV3-1 (or the pseudogene TRBV3-2) to TRBJ2-5, with TRBD1 matching over 8 bases. The CDR3 runs 15 residues. The J segment lost 14 bases and the V segment lost 0 bases, leaving 14 bases of the junction unmatched. CDR1 is LGHDT and CDR2 is YNNKEL in the germline V gene (reference sequence). The CDR3 sequence: CASSQEISGQAHLYF. CDR3 nucleotides: TGTGCCAGCAGCCAAGAGATTTCGGGACAGGCACACCTATACTTC.

V is TRBV30 and J is TRBJ1-3; D is unresolved. The length of the CDR3 is 15 residues. V shed 3 bases and J shed 0 bases, with 12 bases lying between them. Per the germline V gene, CDR1 is GTSNPN and CDR2 is SVGIG (reference sequence). CDR3 sequence (DNA): TGTGCCTGGAGAACGGTGGGGAGCTCTGGAAACACCATATATTTT. This sequence encodes CAWRTVGSSGNTIYF.

The chain links TRBV6-1 to TRBJ2-1; 10 bases are a match to TRBD2. V lost 1 base to trimming and J lost 14 bases; unmatched junction nucleotides: 2. From germline, CDR1 is MNHNS and CDR2 SASEGT. The CDR3 runs 12 residues. CDR3: CASSEGAGGKFF. CDR3 sequence (DNA): TGTGCCAGCAGTGAAGGAGCGGGGGGGAAGTTCTTC.